This T cell receptor beta chain was observed in a study of vaccination effects on CD4 cells after COVID-19. Per the germline V gene, CDR1 is SGHRS and CDR2 is YFSETQ. The CDR3 spans 14 residues. Trimming removed 0 bases from V and 3 bases from J, with 10 bases in between. ViraFEST expansion of antigen-specific CD4+ T cells with viral peptide pools preceded sequencing. The culture ran for roughly ten days before CD4+ T cells were isolated. SARS-CoV-2 infected the person between March and December 2020, as confirmed by PCR. A note on this clone: Antigen specificity is unknown.

Some clones are missing from TCRdb's copy, which holds only in-frame ones; the method was immunoSEQ multiplex PCR. In the table there are around 53,000 clones, 75% to 85% of which are singletons. This TCR was recovered from a human donor who had a prior SARS-CoV-2 infection. The chain couples TRBV5-1 to TRBJ2-7, with TRBD2 as a possible D gene (6 bases). Material: CD4+ T cells from PBMCs cultured with HIV peptides, obtained before COVID-19 vaccination. This sample's subset: HIV-1 Nef peptide pool negative control/reference culture. Here the CDR3 DNA reads TGCGCCAGCAGCTTGGGGGGGACTTTCTACGAGCAGTACTTC. Translated, it gives CASSLGGTFYEQYF.